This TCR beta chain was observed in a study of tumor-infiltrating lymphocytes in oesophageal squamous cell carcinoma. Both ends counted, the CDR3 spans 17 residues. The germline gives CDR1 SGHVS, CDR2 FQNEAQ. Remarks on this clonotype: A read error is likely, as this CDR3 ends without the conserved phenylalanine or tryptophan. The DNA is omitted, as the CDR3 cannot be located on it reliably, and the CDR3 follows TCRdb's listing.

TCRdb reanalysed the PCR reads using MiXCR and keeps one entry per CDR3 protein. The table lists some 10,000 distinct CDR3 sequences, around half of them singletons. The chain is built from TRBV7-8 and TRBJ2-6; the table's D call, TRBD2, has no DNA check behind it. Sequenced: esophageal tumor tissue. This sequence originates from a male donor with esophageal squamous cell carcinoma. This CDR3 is CASEQGLAGAYEQYFGV.